This T cell receptor (beta chain) was identified in a study of follicular helper T cells after annual influenza vaccination (dated by TCRdb to the late 2010s). At the level of the whole study: After each seasonal influenza vaccination, blood samples were collected on days 0, 7 and 28. To study recall of cTfh clones, some subjects were followed across successive annual vaccinations spanning the 2013-2014, 2014-2015 and 2015-2016 seasons. One week after vaccination, a second recruited cohort of more than nine subjects (Table S1) displayed a similar ICOS+CD38+ cTfh response. Multi-year samples were available for six subjects, with four spanning two vaccination seasons and two spanning three seasons. The 2013-2014 samples were cryopreserved, while the 2015 samples were processed right after collection.

What the research found in general, with its limitations: Day 7 ICOS+CD38+ clones were most often found later in ICOS-CD38- cTfh, suggesting that subset may serve as a memory reservoir. ICOS+CD38+ cTfh clonality correlated with the frequency of that population, and its change correlated with the change in circulating plasmablast frequency. Because only about 9-20% of the analyzed cells gave productive TCRB sequences, there was no way to sample rare clonotypes. A recurrent oligoclonal ICOS+CD38+ cTfh response containing tetramer and AIM influenza-specific clonotypes was recalled by successive annual vaccinations.

Turning to this clone: It has no known antigen specificity. The sample holds no much larger clone one base away, and base qualities are not on file.

The library was produced with the immunoSEQ multiplex PCR assay. Adaptive Biotechnologies carried out TCRB amplification, library preparation, sequencing and preliminary bioinformatics at Survey level resolution. For TCRB sequencing, genomic DNA from sorted cTfh populations was amplified by multiplex PCR. Under the source paper's analysis protocol: In R, clonality was calculated as 1 minus the normalized Shannon entropy, and the Gini index was computed using the R package ineq. Overlap score was the summed counts of shared sequences divided by total counts of all sequences in both compared samples. Shared-clonotype significance used Fisher's exact test assuming a theoretical repertoire of 10^7 TCRB sequences. The source is immuneACCESS, and TCRdb retained only in-frame sequences with V and J called. Part of the clones is not carried over; for the studies checked, unresolved V genes explain less than half of this, and the remainder is unexplained. D and trimming come from the DNA, and the V and J calls and clone size come from that table. The sample data list roughly 10,000 clones, and about 85% of these were observed just once. The top ten hold around 3.4% of the sample.

According to the germline V gene, CDR1 reads LGHNA and CDR2 reads YNFKEQ. CDR3 length: 18 amino acids, cysteine to phenylalanine. The retained sequence is limited to the CDR3, 54 bases, with the frame set at the first base. V ends up 5 bases short and J 1 base short, with an unmatched junction base count of 11. What this sample's time point label stands for: 2015-2016 season, pre-vaccination. TCRB sequencing was used to follow sorted CD4 subsets from the blood of adults before and after they were given the seasonal inactivated influenza vaccine (Fluvarix). To be eligible, subjects had to live in the community and must not have received influenza vaccine in the previous 6 months. Subjects were excluded for influenza vaccine contraindications, substance abuse, HIV/AIDS, active malignancy, immunomodulatory medication, or active illness such as respiratory infection. At each time point, roughly 35 to 110 mL of blood was collected. Non-naive CD4+CXCR5+PD-1+ cells were defined as circulating Tfh and were sorted into two fractions, ICOS+CD38+ and ICOS-CD38-. PBMC were isolated using Ficoll-Paque PLUS or SepMate separation. Before DNA was extracted, the cell subsets were sorted from PBMC using a BD FACS Aria.

The chain joins TRBV4-2 to TRBJ2-1, with 10 central nucleotides matching TRBD2. The clonotype comes from an adult who received the influenza vaccine. Sequencing was performed on CXCR5+ CD38- circulating T follicular helper cells from blood, taken on the day of influenza vaccination. Per the publication, the cell subset or site label means: circulating Tfh, non-naive CD4+CXCR5+PD-1+ (ICOS+CD38+ or ICOS-CD38-). The CDR3 here reads CASSVGRIAGGSYNEQFF. The sequenced DNA is TGTGCCAGCAGCGTAGGACGAATAGCGGGAGGATCCTACAATGAGCAGTTCTTC.